This T cell receptor beta chain was retrieved from a study of CD8+CD57+ T cells in acquired aplastic anemia. Findings and limits, study-wide: With respect to CD8+ Simpson's diversity, patients and controls did not differ significantly.

The CDR3 runs to 16 residues. V gave up 2 bases and J gave up 1 base, with 17 bases separating them. Germline CDR1 is SQVTM and CDR2 is ANQGSEA. It was patients with CD8+CD57+ cell expansion by flow cytometry who were chosen for sequencing. There was no therapy given to any patient before the blood sampling took place. Both TCR beta VDJ combination and CDR3 sequence profiling were carried out. Genomic DNA was the template for this profiling. A single record per CDR3 protein comes from TCRdb applying MiXCR to the reads. The sample comprises hundreds of thousands of distinct CDR3 sequences, roughly 50% of which are singletons, and just under 20% rests with the top ten. This clonotype came up many times. Its target is unknown.

The clonotype was recovered from a human donor with aplastic anemia. Input material: sorted CD4+, CD8+, or CD8+CD57+ T cells (not recorded which) from PBMCs. This chain uses TRBV29-1 with TRBJ1-1, with unresolved D. CDR3 in amino acids: CSVELRNSQPNTEAFF. Here the CDR3 DNA reads TGCAGCGTTGAATTGAGGAACAGCCAACCGAACACTGAAGCTTTCTTT.